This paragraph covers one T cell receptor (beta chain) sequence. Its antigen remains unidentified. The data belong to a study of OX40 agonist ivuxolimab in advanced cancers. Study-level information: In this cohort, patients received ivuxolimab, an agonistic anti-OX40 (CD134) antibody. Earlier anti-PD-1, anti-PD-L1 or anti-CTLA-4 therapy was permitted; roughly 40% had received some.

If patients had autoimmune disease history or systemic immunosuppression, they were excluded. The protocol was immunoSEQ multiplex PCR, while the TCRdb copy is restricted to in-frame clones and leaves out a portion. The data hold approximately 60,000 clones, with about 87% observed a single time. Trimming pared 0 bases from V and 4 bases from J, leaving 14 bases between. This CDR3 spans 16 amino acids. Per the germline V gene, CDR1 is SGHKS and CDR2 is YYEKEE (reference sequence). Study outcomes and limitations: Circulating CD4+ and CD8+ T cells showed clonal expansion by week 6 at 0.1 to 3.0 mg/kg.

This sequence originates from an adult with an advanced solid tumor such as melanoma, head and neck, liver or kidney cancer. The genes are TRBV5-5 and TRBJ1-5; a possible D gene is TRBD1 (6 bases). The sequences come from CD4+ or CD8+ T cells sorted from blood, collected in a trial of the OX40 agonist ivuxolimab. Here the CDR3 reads CASSLGLRTENQPQHF. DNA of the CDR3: TGTGCCAGCAGCTTGGGACTTCGGACAGAAAATCAGCCCCAGCATTTT. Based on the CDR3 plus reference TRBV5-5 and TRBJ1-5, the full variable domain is DAGVTQSPTHLIKTRGQQVTLRCSPISGHKSVSWYQQVLGQGPQFIFQYYEKEERGRGNFPDRFSARQFPNYSSELNVNALLLGDSALYLCASSLGLRTENQPQHFGDGTRLSIL.